Detailed here is one TCR beta chain. Its antigen is currently unknown. A single record per CDR3 protein comes from TCRdb applying MiXCR to the RT-PCR reads. Among 800,000 or so distinct CDR3 sequences, around 20% were seen once, and the ten largest hold 10% to 13%. This specimen comes from a study of response to subunit inactivated influenza vaccine. Notes on the study in general: New T cells are recruited in small numbers by each seasonal influenza vaccination, according to the authors' suggestion.

The CDR3 length is 15 residues. Between the trimmed V and J ends, which lost 4 bases and 9 bases, there was a span of 16 bases. Here the sequenced sample was PBMCs from blood, taken roughly 5 days after vaccination. The sequence was collected from a man aged 50 or older who received an inactivated influenza vaccine. The chain carries TRBV12-3 or TRBV12-4 and TRBJ1-6; D might be TRBD1 (6 bases). This CDR3 is CASSSPRGSGSPLHF. The CDR3 region has the DNA TGTGCCAGCAGTTCCCCCAGGGGTTCGGGTTCACCCCTCCACTTT.